The T cell receptor beta chain under discussion was sequenced for a study of cytomegalovirus exposure and HLA in healthy donors. Overall study results and limits: DRB1 had the most TCR associations and HLA-C the fewest, a later analysis found, with rates varying by HLA locus.

Amplification used 60 Vbeta primers and 13 Jbeta primers. Libraries were prepared by immunoSEQ multiplex PCR; TCRdb keeps only in-frame clonotypes and omits some of them. Among more than 150,000 clones, 75% to 90% were seen once, and the ten largest hold roughly 2.8%. V shed 2 bases and J 6 bases; nucleotides not matched to a gene: 13. Germline values: CDR1 KGHSH, CDR2 LQKENI. The CDR3 extends over 17 amino acids. In regard to this clone: No antigen is known for it.

The chain couples TRBV18 to TRBJ2-7; 10 nucleotides match TRBD2. The TCR comes from a woman between 45 and 65 years old in good health and CMV-seropositive. Specimen: PBMCs. The CDR3: CASSPKGAGGPNSEQYF. In DNA, the CDR3 is TGTGCCAGCTCACCAAAGGGAGCGGGGGGGCCGAATAGCGAGCAGTACTTC.